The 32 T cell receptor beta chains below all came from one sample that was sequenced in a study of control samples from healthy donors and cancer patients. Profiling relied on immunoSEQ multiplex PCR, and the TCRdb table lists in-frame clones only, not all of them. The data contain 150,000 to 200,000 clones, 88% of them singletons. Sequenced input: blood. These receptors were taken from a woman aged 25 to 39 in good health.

CDR3 residues: CASSYGAGDYGYTF. Written as DNA, the CDR3 is TGTGCCAGCAGTTACGGGGCGGGTGACTATGGCTACACCTTC. V gene TRBV6-6 combines with J gene TRBJ1-2; maybe TRBD1 (5 bases). The CDR3 extends over 14 amino acids. Trimming shortened V by 2 bases and J by 3 bases, and 10 bases separated the two germline ends. The V gene's germline CDR1 is MNHNY and CDR2 SVGAGI (reference sequence).

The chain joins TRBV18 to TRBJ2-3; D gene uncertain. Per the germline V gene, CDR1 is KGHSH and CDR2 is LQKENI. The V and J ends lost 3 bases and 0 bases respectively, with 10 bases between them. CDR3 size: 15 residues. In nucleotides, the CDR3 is TGTGCCAGCTCACCGATCGGCGGTAGCACAGATACGCAGTATTTT. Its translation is CASSPIGGSTDTQYF.

In DNA form, the CDR3 reads TGTGCCAGCAGTAGACAGGGGGCCGTAGAGACCCAGTACTTC. Its translation: CASSRQGAVETQYF. The chain employs TRBV7-6 and TRBJ2-5, with 10 bases matching TRBD1. Trimming took 6 bases from V and 4 from J; bases not matched to a gene: 5. Germline CDR1 and CDR2: SGHVS and FNYEAQ. CDR3 size: 14 residues.

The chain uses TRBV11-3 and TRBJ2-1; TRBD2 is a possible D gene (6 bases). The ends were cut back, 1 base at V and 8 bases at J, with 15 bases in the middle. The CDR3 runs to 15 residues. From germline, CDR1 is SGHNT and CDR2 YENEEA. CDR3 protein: CASSLGGGVTDEQFF. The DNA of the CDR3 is TGTGCCAGCAGCTTAGGGGGCGGGGTCACAGATGAGCAGTTCTTC.

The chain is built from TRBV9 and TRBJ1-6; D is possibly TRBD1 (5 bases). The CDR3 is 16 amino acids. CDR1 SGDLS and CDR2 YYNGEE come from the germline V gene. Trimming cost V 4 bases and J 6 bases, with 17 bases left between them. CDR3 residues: CASSPHVGAPNSPLHF. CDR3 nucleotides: TGTGCCAGCAGCCCCCACGTAGGGGCACCTAATTCACCCCTCCACTTT.

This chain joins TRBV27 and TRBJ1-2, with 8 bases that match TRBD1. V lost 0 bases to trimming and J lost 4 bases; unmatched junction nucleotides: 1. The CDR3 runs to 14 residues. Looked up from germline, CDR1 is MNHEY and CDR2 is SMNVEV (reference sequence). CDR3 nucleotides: TGTGCCAGCAGTTTATCGGGACAGGTCTATGGCTACACCTTC. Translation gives CASSLSGQVYGYTF.

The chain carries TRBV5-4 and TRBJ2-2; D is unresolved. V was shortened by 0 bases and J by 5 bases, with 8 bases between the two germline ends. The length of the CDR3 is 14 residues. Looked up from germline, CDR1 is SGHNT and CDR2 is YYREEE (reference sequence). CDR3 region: CASSLAGVTGELFF. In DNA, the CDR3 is TGTGCCAGCAGCTTGGCAGGCGTTACCGGGGAGCTGTTTTTT.

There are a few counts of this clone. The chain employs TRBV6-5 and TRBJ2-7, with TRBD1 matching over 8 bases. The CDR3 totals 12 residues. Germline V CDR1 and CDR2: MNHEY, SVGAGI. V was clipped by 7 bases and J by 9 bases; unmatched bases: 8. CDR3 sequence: CASIFGQGAQYF. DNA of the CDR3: TGTGCCAGCATTTTTGGACAGGGTGCGCAGTACTTC.

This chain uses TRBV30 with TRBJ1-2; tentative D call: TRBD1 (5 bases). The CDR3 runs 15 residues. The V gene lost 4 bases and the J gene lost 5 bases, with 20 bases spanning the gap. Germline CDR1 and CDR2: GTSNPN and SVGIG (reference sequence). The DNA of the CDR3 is TGTGCCTGGACGAGCATAACAGGAGCACTATATGGCTACACCTTC. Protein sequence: CAWTSITGALYGYTF.

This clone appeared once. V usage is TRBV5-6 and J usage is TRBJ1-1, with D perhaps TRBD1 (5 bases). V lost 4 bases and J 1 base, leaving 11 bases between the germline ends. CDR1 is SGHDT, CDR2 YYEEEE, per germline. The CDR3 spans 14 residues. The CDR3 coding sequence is TGTGCCAGCAGCCCCGGGACGGCGAACACTGAAGCTTTCTTT. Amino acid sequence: CASSPGTANTEAFF.

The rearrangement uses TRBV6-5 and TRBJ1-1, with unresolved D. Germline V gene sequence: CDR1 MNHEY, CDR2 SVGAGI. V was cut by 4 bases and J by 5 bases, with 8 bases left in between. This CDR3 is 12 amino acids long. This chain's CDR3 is CASSFPGTEAFF. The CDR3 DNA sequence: TGTGCCAGCAGTTTCCCGGGAACTGAAGCTTTCTTT.

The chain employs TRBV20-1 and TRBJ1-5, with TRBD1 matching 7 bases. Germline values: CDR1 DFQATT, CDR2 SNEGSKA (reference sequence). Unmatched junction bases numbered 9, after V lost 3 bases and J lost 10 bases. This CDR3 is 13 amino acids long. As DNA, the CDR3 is TGCAGTGCTAGTCGACAGGGTCTCGCTCCCCAGCATTTT. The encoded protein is CSASRQGLAPQHF.

This CDR3 is CASSPGVFEAFF. Here the CDR3 DNA reads TGTGCCAGTAGCCCTGGGGTCTTTGAAGCTTTCTTT. J is TRBJ1-1 and V is TRBV19; D remains unclear. V lost 6 bases, J lost 7 bases, and 12 bases lay in between. The CDR3 length is 12 residues. Germline CDR1 reads LNHDA; CDR2 reads SQIVND (reference sequence).

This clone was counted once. The CDR3 reads CASCRDSYNQPQHF. CDR3 nucleotide sequence: TGTGCCAGTTGCCGGGACAGTTACAATCAGCCCCAGCATTTT. V gene TRBV19 combines with J gene TRBJ1-5; 7 positions match TRBD1. Germline V lookup: CDR1 LNHDA, CDR2 SQIVND (reference sequence). The CDR3 runs to 14 residues. The junction had 7 bases not matched to a gene; V was cut back by 8 bases and J by 3 bases.

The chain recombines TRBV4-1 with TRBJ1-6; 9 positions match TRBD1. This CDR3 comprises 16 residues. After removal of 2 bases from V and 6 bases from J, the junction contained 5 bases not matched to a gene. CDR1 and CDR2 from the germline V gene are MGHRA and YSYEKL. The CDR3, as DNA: TGCGCCAGCAGCCAACCGGGACAGGGCTTTAATTCACCCCTCCACTTT. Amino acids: CASSQPGQGFNSPLHF.

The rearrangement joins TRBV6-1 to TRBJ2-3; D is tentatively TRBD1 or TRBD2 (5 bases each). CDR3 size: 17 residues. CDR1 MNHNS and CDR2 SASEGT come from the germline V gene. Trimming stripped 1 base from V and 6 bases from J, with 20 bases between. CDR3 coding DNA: TGTGCCAGCAGTGAAGTCCGGGGCAGCGCCTCGGAGGATACGCAGTATTTT. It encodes CASSEVRGSASEDTQYF.

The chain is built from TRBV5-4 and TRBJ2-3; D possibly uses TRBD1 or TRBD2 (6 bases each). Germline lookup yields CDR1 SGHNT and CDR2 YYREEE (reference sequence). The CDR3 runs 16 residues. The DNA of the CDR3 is TGTGCAGTTCGATCGAGGGGGGCCTTAAGCACAGATACGCAGTATTTT. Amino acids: CAVRSRGALSTDTQYF.

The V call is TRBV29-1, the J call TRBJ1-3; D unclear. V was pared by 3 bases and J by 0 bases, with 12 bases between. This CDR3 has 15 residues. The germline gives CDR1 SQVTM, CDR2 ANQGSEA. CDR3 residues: CSVDVGPRSGNTIYF. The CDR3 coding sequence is TGCAGCGTTGATGTGGGTCCCCGCTCTGGAAACACCATATATTTT.

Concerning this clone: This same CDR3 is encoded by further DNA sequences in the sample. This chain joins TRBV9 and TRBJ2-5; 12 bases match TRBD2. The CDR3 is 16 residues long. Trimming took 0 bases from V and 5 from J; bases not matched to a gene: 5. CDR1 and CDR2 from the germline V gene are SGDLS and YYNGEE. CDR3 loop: CASSVGASGGAETQYF. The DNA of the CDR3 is TGTGCCAGCAGCGTAGGGGCTAGCGGGGGGGCTGAGACCCAGTACTTC. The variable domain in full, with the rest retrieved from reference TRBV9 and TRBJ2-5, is DSGVTQTPKHLITATGQRVTLRCSPRSGDLSVYWYQQSLDQGLQFLIQYYNGEERAKGNILERFSAQQFPDLHSELNLSSLELGDSALYFCASSVGASGGAETQYFGPGTRLLVL.

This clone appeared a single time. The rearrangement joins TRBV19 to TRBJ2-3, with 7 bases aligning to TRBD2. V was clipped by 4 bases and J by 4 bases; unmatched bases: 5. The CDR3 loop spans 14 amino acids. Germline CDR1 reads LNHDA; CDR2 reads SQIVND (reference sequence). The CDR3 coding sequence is TGTGCCAGTAGTACTAGCGGCAGGGCAGATACGCAGTATTTT. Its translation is CASSTSGRADTQYF.

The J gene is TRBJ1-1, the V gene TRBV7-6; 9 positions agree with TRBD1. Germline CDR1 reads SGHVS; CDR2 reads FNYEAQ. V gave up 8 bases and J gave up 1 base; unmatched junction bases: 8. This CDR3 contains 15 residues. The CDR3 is CASSAQGAGNTEAFF. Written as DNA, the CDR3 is TGTGCCAGCTCAGCACAGGGGGCAGGGAACACTGAAGCTTTCTTT.

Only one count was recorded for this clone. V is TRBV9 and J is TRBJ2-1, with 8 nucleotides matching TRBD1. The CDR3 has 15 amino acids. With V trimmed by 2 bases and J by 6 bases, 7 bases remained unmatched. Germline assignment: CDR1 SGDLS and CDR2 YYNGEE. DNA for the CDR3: TGTGCCAGCAGCGTGTTATCCGGGACAGGCAATGAGCAGTTCTTC. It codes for CASSVLSGTGNEQFF.

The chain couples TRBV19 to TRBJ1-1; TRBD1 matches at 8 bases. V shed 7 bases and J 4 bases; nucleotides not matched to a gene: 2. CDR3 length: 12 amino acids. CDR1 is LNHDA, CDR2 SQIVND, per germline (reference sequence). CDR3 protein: CASKQGGTEAFF. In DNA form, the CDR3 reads TGTGCCAGTAAACAGGGGGGCACTGAAGCTTTCTTT.

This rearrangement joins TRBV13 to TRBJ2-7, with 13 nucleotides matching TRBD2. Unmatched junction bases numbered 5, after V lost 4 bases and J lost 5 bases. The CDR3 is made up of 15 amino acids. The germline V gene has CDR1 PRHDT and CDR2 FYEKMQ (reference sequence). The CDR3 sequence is CASSSGLAGADEQYF. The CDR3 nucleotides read TGTGCCAGCAGCTCAGGACTAGCGGGAGCAGACGAGCAGTACTTC.

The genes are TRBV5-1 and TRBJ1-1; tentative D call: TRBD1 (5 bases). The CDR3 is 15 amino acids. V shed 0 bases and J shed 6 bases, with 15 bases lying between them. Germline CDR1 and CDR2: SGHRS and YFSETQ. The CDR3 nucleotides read TGCGCCAGCAGCTTGGCGGTTTCTGGGACGTCTGAAGCTTTCTTT. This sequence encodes CASSLAVSGTSEAFF.

The CDR3 nucleotides are TGTGCCAGCAGCACCCGTTTTGACTCCATCGATAGAGCGGATACGCAGTATTTT. Its protein product is CASSTRFDSIDRADTQYF. This chain uses TRBV3-1 (or the pseudogene TRBV3-2) with TRBJ2-3; D remains ambiguous. CDR1 and CDR2 from the germline V gene are LGHDT and YNNKEL (reference sequence). Deletions cut 5 bases from V and 6 bases from J, with 27 bases between. The CDR3 has 18 residues.

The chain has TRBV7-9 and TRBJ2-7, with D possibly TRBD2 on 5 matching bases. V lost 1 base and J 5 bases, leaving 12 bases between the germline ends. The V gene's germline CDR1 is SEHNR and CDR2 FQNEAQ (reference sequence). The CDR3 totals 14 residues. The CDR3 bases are TGTGCCAGCAGCTTAGGTTTAGGGAGTGACGAGCAGTACGTC. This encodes CASSLGLGSDEQYV.

The CDR3 here is CASHHRGAGQPTGELFF. For the CDR3, the DNA is TGTGCCAGCCACCACCGCGGCGCGGGACAACCAACCGGGGAGCTGTTTTTT. J is TRBJ2-2 and V is TRBV19; the D gene could be TRBD1 or TRBD2 (6 bases each). This CDR3 has 17 residues. Germline values: CDR1 LNHDA, CDR2 SQIVND (reference sequence). V gave up 9 bases and J gave up 5 bases, with 25 bases separating them.

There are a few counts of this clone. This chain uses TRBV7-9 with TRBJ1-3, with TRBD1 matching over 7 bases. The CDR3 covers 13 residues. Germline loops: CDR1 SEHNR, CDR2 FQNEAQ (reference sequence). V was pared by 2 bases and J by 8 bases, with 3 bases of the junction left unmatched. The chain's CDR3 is CASSLNRGDTIYF. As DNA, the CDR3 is TGTGCCAGCAGCTTAAACAGGGGTGACACCATATATTTT.

The DNA of the CDR3 is TGTGCCAGTAACCCCCCAGGGGCCGGGACCGGGGAGCTGTTTTTT. Encoded protein: CASNPPGAGTGELFF. The V call is TRBV19, the J call TRBJ2-2, with a weak D call TRBD1 (6 bases). CDR1 is LNHDA, CDR2 SQIVND, per germline (reference sequence). The CDR3 totals 15 residues. With 7 bases removed from V and 5 bases from J, the gap between germline ends came to 17 bases.

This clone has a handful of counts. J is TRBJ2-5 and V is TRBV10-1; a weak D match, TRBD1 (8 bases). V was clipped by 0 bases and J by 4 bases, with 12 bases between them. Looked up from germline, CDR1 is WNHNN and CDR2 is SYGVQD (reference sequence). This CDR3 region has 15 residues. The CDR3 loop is CASSESTGEGETQYF. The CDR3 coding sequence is TGCGCCAGCAGTGAGTCGACAGGGGAGGGAGAGACCCAGTACTTC.

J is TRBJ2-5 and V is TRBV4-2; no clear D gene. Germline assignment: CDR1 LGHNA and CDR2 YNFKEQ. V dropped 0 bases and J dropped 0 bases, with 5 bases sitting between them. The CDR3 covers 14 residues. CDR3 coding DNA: TGTGCCAGCAGCCAAGAAACGTACCAAGAGACCCAGTACTTC. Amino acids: CASSQETYQETQYF.